This TCR beta chain was sequenced for a study of early T cells in non-severe SARS-CoV-2 infection. Study-wide background: Chains from this unsorted whole-blood bulk RNA could not be paired.

This clonotype was seen only a few times. The CDR3 spans 14 residues. Trimming cost V 0 bases and J 6 bases; bases outside gene matches: 3. Looked up from germline, CDR1 is SGHRS and CDR2 is YFSETQ. Researchers tagged individual cDNA molecules with unique molecular identifiers. TCRdb reanalysed the 5' RACE reads using MiXCR and keeps one entry per CDR3 protein. In the table there are 50,000 or so distinct CDR3 sequences, roughly 13% of which are singletons. The chain uses TRBV5-1 and TRBJ2-7; 10 bases map to TRBD1. Source material: whole blood. The TCR was taken from an adult who was a healthcare worker with PCR-confirmed SARS-CoV-2 infection or an uninfected control (not recorded which). CDR3 in amino acids: CASSLAGTGAEQYF. DNA for the CDR3: TGCGCCAGCAGCTTGGCCGGGACAGGGGCCGAGCAGTACTTC.